Only a few counts were recorded for the clone carrying this TCR beta chain. Its antigen is not identified. Sample treatment: oral pan-JAK inhibitor, 5-10 mg twice daily. The record originates from a study of CD8+ T cells in alopecia areata. Across the study: Treatment of the treated patients consisted of oral tofacitinib, 5 to 10 mg twice daily. Treated patients' severity was scored by percentage of affected scalp area.

Broader study findings: Normal skin contains resident alphabeta T cells, and these are also sequenced in scalp samples. In blood and scalp, many expanded lesional clones persisted during tofacitinib.

The J segment lost 1 base and the V segment lost 7 bases, leaving 1 base of the junction unmatched. The germline V gene encodes CDR1 SQVTM and CDR2 ANQGSEA. This CDR3 is 13 amino acids long. RNA extraction and reverse transcription yielded cDNA as sequencing template. The method was immunoSEQ multiplex PCR; TCRdb's version includes in-frame clones alone and lacks a portion of them. Of roughly 210,000 clones listed, roughly 40% are singletons. The receptor was derived from a human donor with alopecia areata. The specimen was CD4+ T cells sorted from blood, collected at roughly week 38, from a patient treated with tofacitinib. This sequence joins TRBV29-1 and TRBJ1-1, with 12 bases that match TRBD1. CDR3 coding DNA: TGCAGCGGGGGACAGGGGGCGAACACTGAAGCTTTCTTT. Translated, it gives CSGGQGANTEAFF.